The subject of this entry is one T cell receptor beta chain. Its specificity is not known. It was into CD45RA+ naive and CD45RA-negative memory subsets that the CD4+ cells were split. The data belong to a study of shared clonotypes between healthy human individuals. The V gene's germline CDR1 is SQVTM and CDR2 ANQGSEA. This CDR3 region has 12 residues. V gave up 5 bases and J gave up 1 base, with 9 bases separating them. The protocol was immunoSEQ multiplex PCR, while the TCRdb copy is restricted to in-frame clones and leaves out a portion. The sample includes 2.3 million or so clones, more than 85% seen only once; the top ten take 0.39%. Overall study results and limits: Only blood was sampled, and tissue TCR repertoires likely differ from blood ones.

The TCR comes from a man aged 18 to 30 in good health. Some clones in this sample may be carry-over from other donors' samples. V gene TRBV29-1 combines with J gene TRBJ2-7, with D uncertain. Material: naive CD4+ T cells from PBMCs. Subset noted: CD45RA+ positively selected. This CDR3 is CSVRGESYEQYF. DNA of the CDR3: TGCAGCGTTCGTGGTGAGTCCTACGAGCAGTACTTC.